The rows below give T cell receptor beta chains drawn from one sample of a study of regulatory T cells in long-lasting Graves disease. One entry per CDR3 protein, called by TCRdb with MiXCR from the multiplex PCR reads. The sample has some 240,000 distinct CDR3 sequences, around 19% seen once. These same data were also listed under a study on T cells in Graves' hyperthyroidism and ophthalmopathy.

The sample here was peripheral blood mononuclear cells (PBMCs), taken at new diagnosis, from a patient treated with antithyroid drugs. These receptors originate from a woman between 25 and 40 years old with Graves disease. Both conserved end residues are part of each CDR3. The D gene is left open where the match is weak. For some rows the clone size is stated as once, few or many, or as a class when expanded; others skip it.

CANSQGTGPDTQYF	TGCGCCAACAGCCAAGGGACAGGGCCAGATACGCAGTATTTT	TRBV4-1	TRBD1	TRBJ2-3	few
CASSIRGGTEAFF	TGTGCCAGTAGTATACGGGGGGGAACTGAAGCTTTCTTT	TRBV19	.	TRBJ1-1	many
CASSLGLAVPSYNEQFF	TGTGCCAGCAGCTTAGGACTAGCGGTCCCCTCCTACAATGAGCAGTTCTTC	TRBV11-1	TRBD2	TRBJ2-1	many
CASSELGTGYEQYF	TGCGCCAGCAGTGAGCTAGGGACAGGCTACGAGCAGTACTTC	TRBV10-2	TRBD1	TRBJ2-7	.
CASSLLVRHEQYF	TGTGCCAGCAGCCTCCTCGTCCGGCACGAGCAGTACTTC	TRBV7-2	.	TRBJ2-7	.
CASSPRYGGAGEQFF	TGTGCCAGCAGCCCGAGGTACGGGGGGGCCGGTGAGCAGTTCTTC	TRBV11-3	TRBD2	TRBJ2-1	many
CASSYRGGHEQYF	TGTGCCAGCAGTTACCGGGGGGGCCACGAGCAGTACTTC	TRBV6-2/TRBV6-3	TRBD2	TRBJ2-7	many
CASSLAGDARGAFF	TGTGCCAGCAGCTTGGCAGGGGACGCACGGGGAGCTTTCTTT	TRBV5-4	.	TRBJ1-1	.
CASSFGSVSPYQETQYF	TGTGCCAGCAGTTTTGGGAGTGTCAGTCCGTACCAAGAGACCCAGTACTTC	TRBV28	.	TRBJ2-5	many
CSARRDKEYYGYTF	TGCAGTGCTCGCCGGGACAAGGAGTACTATGGCTACACCTTC	TRBV20-1	.	TRBJ1-2	many
CASSSSTGELFF	TGTGCCAGCAGTTCCTCAACCGGGGAGCTGTTTTTT	TRBV28	.	TRBJ2-2	.
CASSLRTDNYEQYF	TGTGCCAGCTCTTTACGGACAGACAACTACGAGCAGTACTTC	TRBV18	.	TRBJ2-7	many
CASRPSGTGSYNEQFF	TGTGCCAGCAGGCCCAGCGGGACAGGGTCCTACAATGAGCAGTTCTTC	TRBV11-1	TRBD1	TRBJ2-1	many
CASSSRLASEQYF	TGTGCCAGCAGCTCCCGACTAGCGTCCGAGCAGTACTTC	TRBV7-2	TRBD2	TRBJ2-7	many
CASSGFWTEPQHF	TGTGCCAGCAGTGGATTTTGGACGGAACCCCAGCATTTT	TRBV2	.	TRBJ1-5	many
CASSFMGQGGNQPQHF	TGTGCCAGCAGCTTCATGGGCCAGGGTGGCAATCAGCCCCAGCATTTT	TRBV5-6	.	TRBJ1-5	few
CASSIGTAGGYTF	TGTGCCAGCAGTATCGGGACAGCCGGAGGCTACACCTTC	TRBV28	TRBD1	TRBJ1-2	many
CASSLGKTDSYYSNQPQHF	TGTGCCAGCAGCCTAGGGAAGACCGACTCATATTATAGCAATCAGCCCCAGCATTTT	TRBV7-8	.	TRBJ1-5	few